This T cell receptor beta chain was found in a study of T-cell reconstitution after alpha-beta-depleted transplantation in children. Study findings and constraints: The study reportedly traced alpha-beta T cells about two months after transplant to several hundred expanded graft clones. Counts and diversity of T cells one year after transplant came mostly from newly produced T cells.

The CDR3 spans 16 residues. The ends were cut back, 5 bases at V and 4 bases at J, with 20 bases in the middle. This clonotype appeared many times. Its antigen is as yet unknown. The library targeted TCRbeta and was prepared with unique molecular identifiers. TCRdb analysed the PCR reads with MiXCR anew, one entry per CDR3 protein. The data show 440,000 or so distinct CDR3 sequences, 43% seen once. The V gene is TRBV12-3 or TRBV12-4, the J gene TRBJ1-2, with D unclear. The source material was PBMCs, sampled before TCRalphabeta/CD19-depleted stem cell transplant. The sequence came from a girl aged 2 to 9 with aplastic anemia, due to receive a stem cell transplant. In nucleotides, the CDR3 is TGTGCCAGCAGTCAACAAAGTCCCACTGGAGCCTATGGCTACACCTTC. It translates to CASSQQSPTGAYGYTF.